Listed below are T cell receptor beta chains from one sample, sequenced in a study of T cell changes during pregnancy in multiple sclerosis. Profiling relied on immunoSEQ multiplex PCR, and the TCRdb table lists in-frame clones only, not all of them. The table has roughly 70,000 clones, around 92% seen once; the top ten hold 2.3%. The starting material was peripheral blood, obtained in the first trimester of pregnancy. The receptors stem from a female donor with multiple sclerosis, enrolled in a pregnancy study. Both conserved end residues are part of each CDR3. The order of the fields is clone size, V gene, D gene, J gene, CDR3 DNA, CDR3 protein. D genes are given only for firm matches. Where a row states a size, it is once, few, many or the class of an expanded clone; other rows omit it.

>-|TRBV5-1|-|TRBJ1-4
TGCGCCAGCAGTATTGGCCGGGGAGGGGATGAAAAACTGTTTTTT
CASSIGRGGDEKLFF
>-|TRBV5-4|TRBD1|TRBJ1-1
TGTGCCAGCAGCTGGGGAGGGGACAGGGCCACTGAAGCTTTCTTT
CASSWGGDRATEAFF
>-|TRBV27|-|TRBJ2-7
TGTGCCAGCAGTTCCCTGGGGCAGGGTAGCCACGAGCAGTACTTC
CASSSLGQGSHEQYF
>-|TRBV11-2|TRBD1|TRBJ1-1
TGTGCCAGCAGCTTAGATCGACAGGGGGGAGCTTTCTTT
CASSLDRQGGAFF
>-|TRBV7-9|-|TRBJ2-1
TGTGCCAGCAGCTTAGCTGGGGAGAGTGAGCAGTTCTTC
CASSLAGESEQFF
>-|TRBV4-2|TRBD2|TRBJ2-1
TGTGCCAGCAGCCAAGAAGGAGGACTAGCGGGAGAATATGAGCAGTTCTTC
CASSQEGGLAGEYEQFF
>-|TRBV5-1|-|TRBJ1-1
TGCGCCAGCAGGCCTACCCTGGGCGTTGAAGCTTTCTTT
CASRPTLGVEAFF
>-|TRBV7-7|TRBD2|TRBJ2-5
TGTGCCAGCAGAGAAGGGACTACGAGCCTCGAGACCCAGTACTTC
CASREGTTSLETQYF
>-|TRBV6-1|-|TRBJ2-7
TGTGCCACGTTAGCGGCCTCCTACGAGCAGTACTTC
CATLAASYEQYF
>-|TRBV19|-|TRBJ1-1
TGTGCCAGTAGTATATCAGTGAACACTGAAGCTTTCTTT
CASSISVNTEAFF
>-|TRBV11-2|-|TRBJ2-7
TGTGCCAGCAGCTCGAGAACGGGGGTTATCGCCTACGAGCAGTACTTC
CASSSRTGVIAYEQYF
>-|TRBV27|TRBD1|TRBJ1-2
TGTGCCAGCAGTTTACAGGGGGCGAACTATGGCTACACCTTC
CASSLQGANYGYTF
>-|TRBV7-2|TRBD1|TRBJ1-6
TGTGCCAGCAGCTCTAGGACAGGGCGGAATTCACCCCTCCACTTT
CASSSRTGRNSPLHF
>-|TRBV4-1|-|TRBJ1-4
TGCGCCAGCAGCCGTATGGGAGACTATTTGTTGTTTTTT
CASSRMGDYLLFF
>-|TRBV7-8|TRBD2|TRBJ2-1
TGTGCCAGCAGCTTGGGGGAGCGGGAGATAGCTTGGAATGAGCAGTTCTTC
CASSLGEREIAWNEQFF
>-|TRBV6-1|TRBD1|TRBJ1-5
TGTGCCAGCAGGGAGACAGGGGTTGGAAGACATTTT
CASRETGVGRHF
>few|TRBV5-8|-|TRBJ2-1
TGTGCCAGCAGCTTTCCGGGACATAATTCCTACAATGAGCAGTTCTTC
CASSFPGHNSYNEQFF
>-|TRBV27|TRBD1|TRBJ1-2
TGTGCCAGCAGTCAGGGACAGGGGGCGTTTTATGGCTACACCTTC
CASSQGQGAFYGYTF
>-|TRBV5-4|TRBD1|TRBJ1-6
TGTGCCAGCAGCCCCCCCGAGGGACAGCTCCTCCACTTT
CASSPPEGQLLHF
>-|TRBV7-6|TRBD2|TRBJ2-3
TGTGCCAGCAGCTTAGTGGGATCAGCTAGCGGTACCCCACGTAGGCAGTATTTT
CASSLVGSASGTPRRQYF